The 25 T cell receptor beta chains in this list originate from one sample, sequenced in a study of cytomegalovirus exposure and HLA in healthy donors. TCRdb's table, derived via immunoSEQ multiplex PCR, lists solely in-frame clones and lacks some. The sample yields some 54,000 clones, 75% to 95% seen once. The sequencing input was PBMCs. The receptors derive from a man aged 18 to 30 in good health and CMV-seronegative.

The CDR3 DNA sequence: TGCGCCAGCAGCTTGCGGGGTATAGCGGGAGCTGGAGAGACCCAGTACTTC. Protein product: CASSLRGIAGAGETQYF. This chain joins TRBV5-1 and TRBJ2-5; 9 bases are a match to TRBD2. The CDR3 covers 17 residues. Germline trimming cut 1 base from V and 4 bases from J; bases unmatched to any gene: 11. CDR1 SGHRS and CDR2 YFSETQ come from the germline V gene.

The chain links TRBV28 to TRBJ2-3; 16 bases fit TRBD2. This CDR3 has 18 residues. Losses at the gene ends were 3 bases for V and 2 bases for J; bases not matched to a gene: 5. CDR1 and CDR2 (germline): MDHEN, SYDVKM. CDR3 residues: CASSFPGLAGGSTDTQYF. The CDR3 nucleotides are TGTGCCAGCAGTTTTCCGGGACTAGCGGGAGGGTCCACAGATACGCAGTATTTT.

The chain couples TRBV5-1 to TRBJ2-1; D remains ambiguous. In germline, CDR1 is SGHRS, CDR2 YFSETQ. The CDR3 is 15 residues long. V was shortened by 0 bases and J by 6 bases, with 13 bases between the two germline ends. The CDR3 protein is CASSLDSLFGNEQFF. DNA for the CDR3: TGCGCCAGCAGCTTGGATAGTTTATTTGGCAATGAGCAGTTCTTC.

The rearrangement links TRBV28 to TRBJ2-2; 7 bases map to TRBD2. Losses at the gene ends were 7 bases for V and 1 base for J; bases not matched to a gene: 3. The CDR3 is 14 residues long. The germline CDR1 and CDR2 sequences are MDHEN and SYDVKM. In nucleotides, the CDR3 is TGTGCCAGCATACTAGCGCTGAACACCGGGGAGCTGTTTTTT. This sequence encodes CASILALNTGELFF. Full variable domain (rest looked up from reference TRBV28 and TRBJ2-2): DVKVTQSSRYLVKRTGEKVFLECVQDMDHENMFWYRQDPGLGLRLIYFSYDVKMKEKGDIPEGYSVSREKKERFSLILESASTNQTSMYLCASILALNTGELFFGEGSRLTVL.

This rearrangement joins TRBV10-3 to TRBJ2-7, with 11 bases identical to TRBD2. This CDR3 contains 16 residues. After removal of 11 bases from V and 5 bases from J, the junction contained 17 bases not matched to a gene. Germline CDR1 and CDR2: ENHRY and SYGVKD. In DNA form, the CDR3 reads TGTGCCGTCCGAGGGCTAGCGGGAGGTCTCCCCCACGAGCAGTACTTC. Amino acid sequence: CAVRGLAGGLPHEQYF.

This chain joins TRBV11-2 and TRBJ2-7; 10 nucleotides agree with TRBD2. The V gene's germline CDR1 is SGHAT and CDR2 FQNNGV. This CDR3 is 17 amino acids long. V lost 0 bases to trimming and J lost 6 bases; unmatched junction nucleotides: 11. For the CDR3, the DNA is TGTGCCAGCAGCTTAGATCTGGCGACTAGCGGGTCGGGCGAGCAGTACTTC. Translated, it gives CASSLDLATSGSGEQYF.

The chain links TRBV11-3 to TRBJ2-2; the match to TRBD1 covers 8 bases. Losses at the gene ends were 5 bases for V and 2 bases for J; bases not matched to a gene: 4. Germline loops: CDR1 SGHNT, CDR2 YENEEA. The CDR3 has 15 amino acids. The CDR3 region is CASSPTGANTGELFF. DNA for the CDR3: TGTGCCAGCAGCCCGACAGGGGCAAACACCGGGGAGCTGTTTTTT.

The V and J genes are TRBV7-9 and TRBJ2-7; TRBD1 aligns across 8 bases. This CDR3 has 12 residues. The ends lost 5 bases at V and 5 bases at J; junction bases unmatched: 2. Germline V lookup: CDR1 SEHNR, CDR2 FQNEAQ (reference sequence). CDR3 region: CASSPDRDEQYF. CDR3 nucleotide sequence: TGTGCCAGCAGCCCGGACAGGGACGAGCAGTACTTC.

The V gene is TRBV2, the J gene TRBJ2-1, with 8 positions matching TRBD2. With 5 bases clipped from V and 0 bases from J, the junction kept 6 bases outside the gene matches. The germline CDR1 and CDR2 sequences are SNHLY and FYNNEI. The CDR3 sequence is 16 residues long. This CDR3 reads CASSLLADHSYNEQFF. CDR3 coding DNA: TGTGCCAGCAGTTTACTAGCGGACCACTCCTACAATGAGCAGTTCTTC. The whole variable domain, remainder taken from reference TRBV2 and TRBJ2-1, is EPEVTQTPSHQVTQMGQEVILRCVPISNHLYFYWYRQILGQKVEFLVSFYNNEISEKSEIFDDQFSVERPDGSNFTLKIRSTKLEDSAMYFCASSLLADHSYNEQFFGPGTRLTVL.

The chain recombines TRBV5-6 with TRBJ1-5; 11 bases agree with TRBD1. V lost 4 bases, J lost 3 bases, and 3 bases stayed unmatched. Germline CDR1 is SGHDT and CDR2 is YYEEEE. CDR3 length: 15 amino acids. In DNA form, the CDR3 reads TGTGCCAGCAGCAAGGACAGGGGGCTCAATCAGCCCCAGCATTTT. It yields the protein CASSKDRGLNQPQHF.

Only a few counts were recorded for this clone. The rearrangement joins TRBV5-1 to TRBJ2-2; D unclear. Trimming left V 4 bases short and J 0 bases short, with 25 bases between. Germline loops: CDR1 SGHRS, CDR2 YFSETQ. The CDR3 extends over 20 amino acids. The CDR3 region is CASSRPVQAPQPTNTGELFF. For the CDR3, the DNA is TGCGCCAGCAGCCGACCGGTCCAGGCCCCGCAACCGACGAACACCGGGGAGCTGTTTTTT.

This rearrangement joins TRBV6-1 to TRBJ2-1; 8 positions agree with TRBD1. With 4 bases clipped from V and 0 bases from J, the junction kept 14 bases outside the gene matches. Germline CDR1 reads MNHNS; CDR2 reads SASEGT. The CDR3 loop spans 19 amino acids. CDR3 sequence: CASSGRLLGQASSYNEQFF. In DNA, the CDR3 is TGTGCCAGCAGTGGCAGACTCCTGGGACAGGCCAGCTCCTACAATGAGCAGTTCTTC.

The chain combines TRBV2 with TRBJ1-1; D not certain. The length of the CDR3 is 12 residues. CDR1 is SNHLY and CDR2 is FYNNEI in the germline V gene. The germline V and J ends were trimmed by 3 bases and 8 bases, with 10 bases remaining between them. The CDR3, as DNA: TGTGCCAGCAGTGAGGAGACCGACGAAGCTTTCTTT. Protein sequence: CASSEETDEAFF.

The chain combines TRBV28 with TRBJ2-2, with D possibly being TRBD2 (7 bases). This CDR3 spans 17 amino acids. Per germline, CDR1 MDHEN and CDR2 SYDVKM. V lost 6 bases to trimming and J lost 1 base, with 18 bases between them. The CDR3 sequence: CASRTLAEGGNTGELFF. The CDR3 DNA follows: TGTGCCAGCAGGACTCTAGCGGAGGGGGGGAACACCGGGGAGCTGTTTTTT.

This chain joins TRBV5-5 and TRBJ2-7; 7 bases fit TRBD2. Germline V gives CDR1 SGHKS, CDR2 YYEKEE (reference sequence). The V segment lost 1 base and the J segment 1 base; nucleotides outside the gene matches: 8. The CDR3 totals 16 residues. The CDR3 bases are TGTGCCAGCAGCTTGCTAGGGAGGGGCGGTTCCTACGAGCAGTACTTC. This sequence encodes CASSLLGRGGSYEQYF.

This clone was seen only once. The V call is TRBV2, the J call TRBJ2-1; TRBD2 matches 8 bases. Trimming removed 4 bases from V and 9 bases from J; junction bases left unmatched: 8. This CDR3 contains 14 residues. Germline CDR1 is SNHLY and CDR2 is FYNNEI. CDR3 nucleotide sequence: TGTGCCAGCAGTGGTCCAGCGGGAGCAGCTGAGCAGTTCTTC. Translation: CASSGPAGAAEQFF. The variable domain in full, with the rest retrieved from reference TRBV2 and TRBJ2-1, is EPEVTQTPSHQVTQMGQEVILRCVPISNHLYFYWYRQILGQKVEFLVSFYNNEISEKSEIFDDQFSVERPDGSNFTLKIRSTKLEDSAMYFCASSGPAGAAEQFFGPGTRLTVL.

The gene calls are TRBV4-2 and TRBJ1-5; tentatively, D is TRBD1 (5 bases). The CDR3 totals 16 residues. The germline CDR1 and CDR2 sequences are LGHNA and YNFKEQ. Trimming stripped 0 bases from V and 0 bases from J, with 9 bases between. The CDR3 protein is CASSQEGGASNQPQHF. DNA for the CDR3: TGTGCCAGCAGCCAAGAAGGAGGGGCTAGCAATCAGCCCCAGCATTTT.

This clone was counted once. The genes are TRBV29-1 and TRBJ1-3, with 7 positions matching TRBD1. Germline V CDR1 and CDR2: SQVTM, ANQGSEA. The CDR3 contains 15 residues. The V gene end was trimmed by 3 bases and the J gene end by 1 base; junction bases not matched to a gene: 6. The DNA for the CDR3 is TGCAGCGTTGATGCCGACAGGGCGTCTGGAAACACCATATATTTT. As protein: CSVDADRASGNTIYF.

The V gene is TRBV15, the J gene TRBJ2-6, with a possible D match to TRBD1 (5 bases). The CDR3 contains 14 residues. Trimming pared 4 bases from V and 4 bases from J, leaving 8 bases between. The germline gives CDR1 LNHNV, CDR2 YYDKDF (reference sequence). In nucleotides, the CDR3 is TGTGCCACCAGCATACAGGCCGGGGCCAACGTCCTGACTTTC. It specifies CATSIQAGANVLTF.

This chain joins TRBV7-9 and TRBJ2-7; maybe TRBD1 (5 bases). The CDR3 contains 15 residues. Trimming took off 5 bases at V and 0 bases at J, with 14 bases between the two ends. Germline-derived CDR1 and CDR2 are SEHNR and FQNEAQ (reference sequence). In DNA, the CDR3 is TGTGCCAGCAGCCCCCCCGGACACCTCTCCTACGAGCAGTACTTC. Its protein product is CASSPPGHLSYEQYF.

The CDR3 spells CASSLGPQETQYF. CDR3 coding DNA: TGTGCCAGCAGCTTAGGGCCACAAGAGACCCAGTACTTC. The chain has TRBV11-1 and TRBJ2-5, with D uncertain. Trimming shortened V by 1 base and J by 2 bases, and 5 bases separated the two germline ends. The germline V gene encodes CDR1 SGHAT and CDR2 FQDESV (reference sequence). The CDR3 contains 13 residues.

This chain uses TRBV7-9 with TRBJ2-7; no clear D gene. Trimming took 6 bases from V and 6 from J, leaving 9 bases between them. The CDR3 consists of 11 residues. Germline V gives CDR1 SEHNR, CDR2 FQNEAQ (reference sequence). In nucleotides, the CDR3 is TGTGCCAGCAGTCCAACTGGCGAGCAGTACTTC. This codes for CASSPTGEQYF.

The rearrangement links TRBV30 to TRBJ2-7, with 8 positions matching TRBD2. There are 17 residues in the CDR3. The trim removed 3 bases at V and 0 bases at J, leaving 13 bases unmatched. The germline V gene has CDR1 GTSNPN and CDR2 SVGIG (reference sequence). The CDR3 DNA follows: TGTGCCTGGAGAAGAACGGGAGGGCCCTCTTACTCCTACGAGCAGTACTTC. Its translation is CAWRRTGGPSYSYEQYF.

The rearrangement uses TRBV5-1 and TRBJ1-3, with 8 bases fitting TRBD1. This CDR3 spans 15 amino acids. J lost 4 bases, V lost 0 bases, and 3 bases had no gene match. Germline V gives CDR1 SGHRS, CDR2 YFSETQ. In DNA form, the CDR3 reads TGCGCCAGCAGCTTGGGAGGACAGGGAGGAAACACCATATATTTT. It is translated as CASSLGGQGGNTIYF.

This clone was seen only a few times. The genes are TRBV10-2 and TRBJ2-3; possible D gene TRBD2, 5 bases. Germline V CDR1 and CDR2: WSHSY, SAAADI. This CDR3 contains 16 residues. V gave up 0 bases and J gave up 2 bases, with 12 bases separating them. CDR3 region: CASSESTRVHTDTQYF. CDR3 bases: TGCGCCAGCAGTGAGTCGACGCGGGTTCACACAGATACGCAGTATTTT.